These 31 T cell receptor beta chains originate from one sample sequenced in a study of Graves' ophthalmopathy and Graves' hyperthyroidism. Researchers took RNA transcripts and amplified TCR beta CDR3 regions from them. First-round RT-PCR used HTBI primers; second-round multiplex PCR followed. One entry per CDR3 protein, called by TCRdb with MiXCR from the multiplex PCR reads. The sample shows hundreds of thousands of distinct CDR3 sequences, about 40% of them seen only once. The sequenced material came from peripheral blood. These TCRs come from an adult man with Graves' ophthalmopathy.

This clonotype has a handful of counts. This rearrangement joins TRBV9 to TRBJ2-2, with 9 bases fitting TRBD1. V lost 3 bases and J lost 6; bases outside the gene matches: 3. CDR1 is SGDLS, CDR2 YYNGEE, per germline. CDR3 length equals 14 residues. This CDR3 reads CASSGDREPGELFF. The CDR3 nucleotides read TGTGCCAGCAGCGGGGACAGGGAACCCGGGGAGCTGTTTTTT.

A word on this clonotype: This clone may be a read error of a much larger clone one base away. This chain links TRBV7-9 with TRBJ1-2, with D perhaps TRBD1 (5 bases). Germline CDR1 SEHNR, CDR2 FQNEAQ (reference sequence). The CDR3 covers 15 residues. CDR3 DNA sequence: TGTGCCGGCAGCTACCAGACAGTAACCATCTATGGCTACACCTTC. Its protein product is CAGSYQTVTIYGYTF. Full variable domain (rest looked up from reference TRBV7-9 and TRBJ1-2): DTGVSQNPRHKITKRGQNVTFRCDPISEHNRLYWYRQTLGQGPEFLTYFQNEAQLEKSRLLSDRFSAERPKGSFSTLEIQRTEQGDSAMYLCAGSYQTVTIYGYTFGSGTRLTVV.

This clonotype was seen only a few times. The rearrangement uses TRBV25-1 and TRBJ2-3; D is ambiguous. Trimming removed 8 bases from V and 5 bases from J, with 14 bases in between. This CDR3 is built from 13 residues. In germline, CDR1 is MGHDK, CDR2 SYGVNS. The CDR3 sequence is CASVPPGGDTQYF. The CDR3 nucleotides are TGTGCCAGCGTGCCCCCGGGTGGAGATACGCAGTATTTT.

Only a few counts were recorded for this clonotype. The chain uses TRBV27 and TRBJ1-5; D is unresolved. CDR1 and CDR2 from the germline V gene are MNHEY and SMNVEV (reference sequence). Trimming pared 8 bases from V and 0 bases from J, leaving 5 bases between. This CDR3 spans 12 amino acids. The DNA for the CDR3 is TGTGCCAGCGGATTTAGCAATCAGCCCCAGCATTTT. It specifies CASGFSNQPQHF.

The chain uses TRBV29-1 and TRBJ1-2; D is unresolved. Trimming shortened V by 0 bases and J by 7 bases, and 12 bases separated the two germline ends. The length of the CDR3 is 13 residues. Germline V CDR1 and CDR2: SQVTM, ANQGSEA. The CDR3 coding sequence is TGCAGCGTTGAAGAGGGGTTTTTAGGTGGCTACACCTTC. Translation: CSVEEGFLGGYTF.

CDR3 DNA sequence: TGTGCCAGCAGAGAGGGCCAGGACAATCAGCCCCAGCATTTT. It translates to CASREGQDNQPQHF. The chain has TRBV27 and TRBJ1-5; D is ambiguous. The CDR3 runs to 14 residues. Germline V gene lookup returns CDR1 MNHEY and CDR2 SMNVEV (reference sequence). The ends were cut back, 6 bases at V and 3 bases at J, with 12 bases in the middle.

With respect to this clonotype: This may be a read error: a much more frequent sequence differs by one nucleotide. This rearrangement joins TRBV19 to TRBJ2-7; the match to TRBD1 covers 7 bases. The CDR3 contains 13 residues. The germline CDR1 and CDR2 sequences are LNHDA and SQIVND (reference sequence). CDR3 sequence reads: CAGSIGTDYEQYF. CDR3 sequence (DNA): TGTGCCGGTAGTATAGGGACAGACTACGAGCAGTACTTC.

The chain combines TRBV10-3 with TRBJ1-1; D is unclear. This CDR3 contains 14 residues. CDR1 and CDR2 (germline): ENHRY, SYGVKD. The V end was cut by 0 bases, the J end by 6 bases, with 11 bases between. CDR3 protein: CAISESGGVAEAFF. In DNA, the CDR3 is TGTGCCATCAGTGAGTCGGGTGGGGTTGCTGAAGCTTTCTTT.

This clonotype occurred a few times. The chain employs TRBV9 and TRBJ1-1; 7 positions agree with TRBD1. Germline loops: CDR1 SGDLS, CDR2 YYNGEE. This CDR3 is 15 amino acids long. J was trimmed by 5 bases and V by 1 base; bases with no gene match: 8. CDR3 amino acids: CASSVTGTDETEAFF. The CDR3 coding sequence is TGTGCCAGCAGCGTAACCGGGACAGACGAAACTGAAGCTTTCTTT. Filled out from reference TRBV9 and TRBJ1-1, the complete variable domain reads DSGVTQTPKHLITATGQRVTLRCSPRSGDLSVYWYQQSLDQGLQFLIQYYNGEERAKGNILERFSAQQFPDLHSELNLSSLELGDSALYFCASSVTGTDETEAFFGQGTRLTVV.

The CDR3 DNA follows: TGCAGTGCTAGAGATCGGGGGGGCATCCAAGAGACCCAGTACTTC. The encoded protein is CSARDRGGIQETQYF. This sequence joins TRBV20-1 and TRBJ2-5, with TRBD2 matching over 8 bases. Per the germline V gene, CDR1 is DFQATT and CDR2 is SNEGSKA (reference sequence). With 0 bases clipped from V and 1 base from J, the junction kept 4 bases outside the gene matches. CDR3 size: 15 residues.

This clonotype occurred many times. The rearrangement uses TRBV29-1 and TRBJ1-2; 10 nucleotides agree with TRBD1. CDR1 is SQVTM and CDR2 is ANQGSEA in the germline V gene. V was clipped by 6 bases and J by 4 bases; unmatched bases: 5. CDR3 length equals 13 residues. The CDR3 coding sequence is TGCAGCGTCCGGACAGGGGGGACCTATGGCTACACCTTC. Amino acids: CSVRTGGTYGYTF.

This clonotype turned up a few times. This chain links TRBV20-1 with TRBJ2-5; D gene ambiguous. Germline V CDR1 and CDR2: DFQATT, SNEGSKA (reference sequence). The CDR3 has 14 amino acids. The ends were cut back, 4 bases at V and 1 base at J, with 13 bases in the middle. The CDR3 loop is CSAKSAAGQETQYF. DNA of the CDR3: TGCAGTGCTAAGTCCGCTGCAGGCCAAGAGACCCAGTACTTC.

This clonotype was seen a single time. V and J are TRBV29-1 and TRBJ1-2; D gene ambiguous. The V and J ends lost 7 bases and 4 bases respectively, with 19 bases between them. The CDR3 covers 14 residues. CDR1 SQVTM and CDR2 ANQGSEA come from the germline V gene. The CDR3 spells CSAGPPLGSYGYTF. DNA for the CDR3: TGCAGCGCCGGTCCGCCTCTTGGGTCCTATGGCTACACCTTC.

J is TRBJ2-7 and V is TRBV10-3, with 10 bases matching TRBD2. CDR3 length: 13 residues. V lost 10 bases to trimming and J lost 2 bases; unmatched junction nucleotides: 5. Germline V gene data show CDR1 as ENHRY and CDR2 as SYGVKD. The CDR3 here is CASQREGPYEQYF. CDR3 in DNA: TGTGCCAGCCAGCGGGAGGGTCCCTACGAGCAGTACTTC.

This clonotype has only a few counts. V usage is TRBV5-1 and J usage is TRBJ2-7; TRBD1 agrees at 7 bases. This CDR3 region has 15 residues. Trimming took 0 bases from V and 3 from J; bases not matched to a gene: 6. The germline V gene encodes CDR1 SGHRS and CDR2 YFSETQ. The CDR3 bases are TGCGCCAGCAGCTTGGCCGACAGGGAAATCTACGAGCAGTACTTC. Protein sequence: CASSLADREIYEQYF.

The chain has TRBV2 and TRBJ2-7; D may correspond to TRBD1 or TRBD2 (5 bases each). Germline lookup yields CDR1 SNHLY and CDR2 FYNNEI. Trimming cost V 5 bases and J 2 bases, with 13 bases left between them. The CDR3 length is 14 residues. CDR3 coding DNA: TGTGCCAGCAGTCAGCGGCCAGGGACCTACGAGCAGTACTTC. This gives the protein CASSQRPGTYEQYF.

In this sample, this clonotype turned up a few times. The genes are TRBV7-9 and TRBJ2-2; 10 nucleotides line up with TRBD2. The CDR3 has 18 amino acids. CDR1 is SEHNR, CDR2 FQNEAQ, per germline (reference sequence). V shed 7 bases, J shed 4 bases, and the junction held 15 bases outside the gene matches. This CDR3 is CASTLRPTSGLGTGELFF. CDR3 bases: TGTGCCAGCACCTTGCGTCCGACTAGCGGGCTTGGCACCGGGGAGCTGTTTTTT.

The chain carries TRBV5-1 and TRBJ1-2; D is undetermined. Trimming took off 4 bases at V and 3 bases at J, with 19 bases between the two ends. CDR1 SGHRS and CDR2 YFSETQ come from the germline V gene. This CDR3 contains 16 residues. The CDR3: CASSHDRLDIYYGYTF. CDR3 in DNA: TGCGCCAGCAGCCACGACCGGCTTGATATTTACTATGGCTACACCTTC.

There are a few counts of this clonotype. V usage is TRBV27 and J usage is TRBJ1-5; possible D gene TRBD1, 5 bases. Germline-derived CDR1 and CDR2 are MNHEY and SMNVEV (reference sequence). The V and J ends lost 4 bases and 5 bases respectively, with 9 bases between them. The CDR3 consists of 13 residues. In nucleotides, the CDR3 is TGTGCCAGCAGTTGGGACGAGGATCAGCCCCAGCATTTT. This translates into CASSWDEDQPQHF.

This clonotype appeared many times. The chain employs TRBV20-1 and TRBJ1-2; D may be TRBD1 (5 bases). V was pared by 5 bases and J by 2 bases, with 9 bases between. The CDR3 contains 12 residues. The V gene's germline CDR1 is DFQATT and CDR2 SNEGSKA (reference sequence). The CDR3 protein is CSAWDLNYGYTF. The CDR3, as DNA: TGCAGTGCTTGGGACCTCAACTATGGCTACACCTTC.

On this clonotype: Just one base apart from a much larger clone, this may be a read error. The CDR3, as DNA: TGTGCCAGCAGTGAATTGGCCGCGCAGTACTTC. The encoded protein is CASSELAAQYF. The V and J genes are TRBV6-1 and TRBJ2-7; D uncertain. The germline gives CDR1 MNHNS, CDR2 SASEGT. V was shortened by 2 bases and J by 9 bases, with 8 bases between the two germline ends. The CDR3 is 11 residues long.

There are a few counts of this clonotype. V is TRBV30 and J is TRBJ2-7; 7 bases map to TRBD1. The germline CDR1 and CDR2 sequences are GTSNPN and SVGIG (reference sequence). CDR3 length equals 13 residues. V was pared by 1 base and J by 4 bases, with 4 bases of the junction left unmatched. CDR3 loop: CAWSAGRGYEQYF. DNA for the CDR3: TGTGCCTGGAGTGCGGGCAGGGGGTACGAGCAGTACTTC.

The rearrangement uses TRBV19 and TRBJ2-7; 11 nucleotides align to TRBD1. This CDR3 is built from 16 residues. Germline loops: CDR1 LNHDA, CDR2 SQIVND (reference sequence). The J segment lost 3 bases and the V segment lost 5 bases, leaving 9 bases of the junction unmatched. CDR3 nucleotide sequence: TGTGCCAGTAGTCTTCGGGACAGGGGGGGCAACTACGAGCAGTACTTC. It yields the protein CASSLRDRGGNYEQYF.

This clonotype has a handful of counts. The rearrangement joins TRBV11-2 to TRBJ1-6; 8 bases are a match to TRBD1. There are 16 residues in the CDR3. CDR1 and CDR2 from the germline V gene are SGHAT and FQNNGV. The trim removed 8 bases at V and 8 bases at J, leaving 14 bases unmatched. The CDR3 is CASSPRGTGEDSPLHF. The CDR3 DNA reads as TGTGCCAGCTCACCCCGAGGGACAGGTGAGGATTCACCCCTCCACTTT.

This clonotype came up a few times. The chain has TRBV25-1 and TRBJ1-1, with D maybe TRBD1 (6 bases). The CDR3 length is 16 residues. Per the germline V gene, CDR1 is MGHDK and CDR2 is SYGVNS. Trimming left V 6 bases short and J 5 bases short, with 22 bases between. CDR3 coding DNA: TGTGCCAGCAGCCCGAGGGGGACTTGGACCGGTACTGAAGCTTTCTTT. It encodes CASSPRGTWTGTEAFF.

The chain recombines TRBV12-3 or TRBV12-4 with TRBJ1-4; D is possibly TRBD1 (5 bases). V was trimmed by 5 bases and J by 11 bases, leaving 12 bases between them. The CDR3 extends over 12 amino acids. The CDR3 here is CASSPRVGKLFF. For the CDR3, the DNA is TGTGCCAGCAGTCCCAGGGTAGGGAAACTGTTTTTT.

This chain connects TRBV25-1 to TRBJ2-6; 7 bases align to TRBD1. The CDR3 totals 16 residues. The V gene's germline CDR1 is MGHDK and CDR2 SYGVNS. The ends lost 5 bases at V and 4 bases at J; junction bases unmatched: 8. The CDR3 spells CASSHTPGQGANVLTF. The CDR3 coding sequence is TGTGCCAGCAGTCACACTCCGGGACAGGGGGCCAACGTCCTGACTTTC.

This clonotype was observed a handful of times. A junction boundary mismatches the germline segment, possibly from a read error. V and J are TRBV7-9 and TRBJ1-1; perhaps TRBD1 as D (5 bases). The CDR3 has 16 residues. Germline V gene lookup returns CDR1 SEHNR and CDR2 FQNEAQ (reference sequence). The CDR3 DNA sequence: TGCGCCAGCAGCCAAGAAAAGCAGGGTCCTCACACTGAAGCTTTCTTT. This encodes CASSQEKQGPHTEAFF. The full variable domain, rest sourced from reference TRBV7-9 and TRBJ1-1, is DTGVSQNPRHKITKRGQNVTFRCDPISEHNRLYWYRQTLGQGPEFLTYFQNEAQLEKSRLLSDRFSAERPKGSFSTLEIQRTEQGDSAMYLCASSQEKQGPHTEAFFGQGTRLTVV.

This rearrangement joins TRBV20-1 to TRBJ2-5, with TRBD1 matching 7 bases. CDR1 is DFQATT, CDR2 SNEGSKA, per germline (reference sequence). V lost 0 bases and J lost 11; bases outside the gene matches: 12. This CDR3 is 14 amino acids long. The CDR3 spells CSAREVTGVLEQYF. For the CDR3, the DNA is TGCAGTGCTAGAGAGGTAACAGGGGTTTTGGAGCAGTACTTC.

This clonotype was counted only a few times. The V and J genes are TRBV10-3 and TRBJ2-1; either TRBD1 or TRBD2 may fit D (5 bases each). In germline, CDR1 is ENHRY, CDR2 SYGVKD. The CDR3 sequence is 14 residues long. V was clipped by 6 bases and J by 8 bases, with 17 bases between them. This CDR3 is CAIRERTQGDEQFF. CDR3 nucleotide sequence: TGTGCCATCAGGGAGCGGACCCAGGGCGATGAGCAGTTCTTC.

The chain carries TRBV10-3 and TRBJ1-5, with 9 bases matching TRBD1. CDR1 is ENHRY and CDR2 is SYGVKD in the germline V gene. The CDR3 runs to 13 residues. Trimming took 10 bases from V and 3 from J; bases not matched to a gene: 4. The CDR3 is CANGQGSNQPQHF. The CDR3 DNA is TGTGCCAACGGACAGGGGTCCAATCAGCCCCAGCATTTT.